The source of this T cell receptor beta chain is a study of patients and donors after allogeneic stem cell transplantation. Germline values: CDR1 SGHRS, CDR2 YFSETQ. The length of the CDR3 is 17 residues. V shed 3 bases and J 5 bases; nucleotides not matched to a gene: 9. TCRdb reprocessed the RT-PCR reads with MiXCR, giving one entry per CDR3 protein. This table has roughly 940,000 distinct CDR3 sequences, approximately 18% appearing once. This clonotype has only a few counts. Sequencing used blood, either unsorted or a sorted T cell fraction (not recorded which). This rearrangement joins TRBV5-1 to TRBJ2-3, with 13 bases that match TRBD2. The receptor was derived from a human donor who was either an allogeneic HSCT recipient or a stem cell or donor lymphocyte infusion donor (not recorded which). It is not recorded whose cells these are; they may come from a transplant donor. The CDR3 DNA reads TGCGCCAGCAGCTCCTCGGGACTAGCGGGAATGATAGATACGCAGTATTTT. Translated: CASSSSGLAGMIDTQYF.